This T cell receptor beta chain was sequenced for a study of cytomegalovirus exposure and HLA in healthy donors. Overall study: Samples from HLA-typed donors yielded around 85 million unique TCRs in an early data release. Regarding the study as a whole: Researchers catalogued approximately 170 TCR beta chains as cytomegalovirus-associated. Later analysis identified a missense DCLRE1C variant that was linked to TCR beta V- and J-gene trimming. Previously analyzed data showed that most TCR beta V segments were productive at a frequency of about 87% or about 30%.

The primer mix had 60 Vbeta and 13 Jbeta primers. Here immunoSEQ multiplex PCR was the method, and the copy in TCRdb shows in-frame clones only, minus some. The sample lists about 41,000 clones; more than 65% were seen once. V shed 4 bases and J shed 2 bases, with 9 bases lying between them. The germline V gene encodes CDR1 SQVTM and CDR2 ANQGSEA. The CDR3 runs 13 residues. With regard to this clone: As yet, its antigen is unknown.

Sequencing was performed on PBMCs. The V gene is TRBV29-1, the J gene TRBJ1-5; TRBD1 is a possible D gene (5 bases). This clonotype was obtained from a man in his fifties in good health and CMV-seronegative. The DNA for the CDR3 is TGCAGCGTTGGGGGCTTGGGCAATCAGCCCCAGCATTTT. Translation gives CSVGGLGNQPQHF.